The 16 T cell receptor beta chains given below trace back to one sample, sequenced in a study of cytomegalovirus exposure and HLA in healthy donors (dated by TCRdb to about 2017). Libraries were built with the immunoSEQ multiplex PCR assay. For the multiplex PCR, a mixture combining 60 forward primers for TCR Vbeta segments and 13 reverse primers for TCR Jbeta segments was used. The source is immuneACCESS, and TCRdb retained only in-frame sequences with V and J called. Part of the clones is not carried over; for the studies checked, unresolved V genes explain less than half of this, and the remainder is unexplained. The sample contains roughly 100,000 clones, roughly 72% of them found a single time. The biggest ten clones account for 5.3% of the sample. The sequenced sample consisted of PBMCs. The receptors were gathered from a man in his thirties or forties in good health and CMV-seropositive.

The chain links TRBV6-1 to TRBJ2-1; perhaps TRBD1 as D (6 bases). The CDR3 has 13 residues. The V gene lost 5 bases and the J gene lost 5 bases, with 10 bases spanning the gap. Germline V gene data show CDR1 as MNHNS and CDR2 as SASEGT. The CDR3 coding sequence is TGTGCCAGCAGTTTGACAGGAGACAATGAGCAGTTCTTC. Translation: CASSLTGDNEQFF.

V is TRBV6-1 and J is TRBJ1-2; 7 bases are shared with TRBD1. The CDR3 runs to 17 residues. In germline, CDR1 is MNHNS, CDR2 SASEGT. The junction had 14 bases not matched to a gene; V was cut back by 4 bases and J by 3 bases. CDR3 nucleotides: TGTGCCAGCAGTGTCCCCTTGGGAGCAGGGGGAGACTATGGCTACACCTTC. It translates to CASSVPLGAGGDYGYTF.

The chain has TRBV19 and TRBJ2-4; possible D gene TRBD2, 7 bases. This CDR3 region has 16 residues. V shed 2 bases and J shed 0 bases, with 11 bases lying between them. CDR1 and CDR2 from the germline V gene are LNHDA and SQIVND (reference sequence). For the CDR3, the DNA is TGTGCCAGTAGTATATGGGAGGGGGGAGCCAAAAACATTCAGTACTTC. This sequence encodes CASSIWEGGAKNIQYF. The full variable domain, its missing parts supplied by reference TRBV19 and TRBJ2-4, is DGGITQSPKYLFRKEGQNVTLSCEQNLNHDAMYWYRQDPGQGLRLIYYSQIVNDFQKGDIAEGYSVSREKKESFPLTVTSAQKNPTAFYLCASSIWEGGAKNIQYFGAGTRLSVL.

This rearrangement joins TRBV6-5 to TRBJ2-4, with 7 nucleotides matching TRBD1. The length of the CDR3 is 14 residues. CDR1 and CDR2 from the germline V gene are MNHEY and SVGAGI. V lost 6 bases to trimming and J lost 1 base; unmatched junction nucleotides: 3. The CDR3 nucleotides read TGTGCCAGCAGGGAACAGGGGGCCAAAAACATTCAGTACTTC. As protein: CASREQGAKNIQYF.

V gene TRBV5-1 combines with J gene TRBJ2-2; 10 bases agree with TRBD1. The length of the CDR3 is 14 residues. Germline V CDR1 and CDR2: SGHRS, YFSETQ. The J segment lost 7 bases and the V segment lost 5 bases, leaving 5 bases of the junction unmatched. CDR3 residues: CASRGQGTGGELFF. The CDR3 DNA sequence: TGCGCCAGCAGGGGACAGGGGACAGGCGGGGAGCTGTTTTTT.

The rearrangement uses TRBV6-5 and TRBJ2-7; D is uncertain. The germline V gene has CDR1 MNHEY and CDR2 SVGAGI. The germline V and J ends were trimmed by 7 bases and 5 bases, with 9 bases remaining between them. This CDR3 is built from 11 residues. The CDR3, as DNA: TGTGCCAGCACCGACGCGGACGAGCAGTACTTC. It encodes CASTDADEQYF.

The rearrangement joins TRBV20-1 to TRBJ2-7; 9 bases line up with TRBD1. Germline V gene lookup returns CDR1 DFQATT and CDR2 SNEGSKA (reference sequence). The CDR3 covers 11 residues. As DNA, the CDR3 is TGCTGCCCGGGACAGGGCTACGAGCAGTACTTC. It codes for CCPGQGYEQYF.

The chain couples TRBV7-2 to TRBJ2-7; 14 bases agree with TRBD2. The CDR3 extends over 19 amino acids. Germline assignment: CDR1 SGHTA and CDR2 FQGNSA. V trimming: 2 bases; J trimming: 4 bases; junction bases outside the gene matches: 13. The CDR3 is CASSLRGVRLAGGLYEQYF. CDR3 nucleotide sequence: TGTGCCAGCAGCTTAAGGGGGGTAAGACTAGCGGGAGGGCTGTACGAGCAGTACTTC.

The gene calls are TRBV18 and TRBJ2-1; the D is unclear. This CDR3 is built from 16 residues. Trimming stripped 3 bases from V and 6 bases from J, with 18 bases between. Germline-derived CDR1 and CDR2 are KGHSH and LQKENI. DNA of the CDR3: TGTGCCAGCTCACCTACCATTCCTCCTACTCCCAATGAGCAGTTCTTC. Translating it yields CASSPTIPPTPNEQFF.

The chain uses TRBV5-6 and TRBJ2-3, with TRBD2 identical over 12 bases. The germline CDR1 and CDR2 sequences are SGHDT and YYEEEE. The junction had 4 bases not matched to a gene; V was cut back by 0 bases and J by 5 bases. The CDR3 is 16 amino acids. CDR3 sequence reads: CASSLGRTSGVDTQYF. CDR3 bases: TGTGCCAGCAGCTTGGGGAGGACTAGCGGGGTAGATACGCAGTATTTT. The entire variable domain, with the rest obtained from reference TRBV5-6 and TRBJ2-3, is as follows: DAGVTQSPTHLIKTRGQQVTLRCSPKSGHDTVSWYQQALGQGPQFIFQYYEEEERQRGNFPDRFSGHQFPNYSSELNVNALLLGDSALYLCASSLGRTSGVDTQYFGPGTRLTVL.

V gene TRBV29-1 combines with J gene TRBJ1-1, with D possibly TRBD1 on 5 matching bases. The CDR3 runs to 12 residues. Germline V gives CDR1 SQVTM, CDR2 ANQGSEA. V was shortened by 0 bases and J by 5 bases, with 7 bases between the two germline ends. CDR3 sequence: CSVEDGGTEAFF. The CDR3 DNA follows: TGCAGCGTTGAAGATGGGGGGACTGAAGCTTTCTTT.

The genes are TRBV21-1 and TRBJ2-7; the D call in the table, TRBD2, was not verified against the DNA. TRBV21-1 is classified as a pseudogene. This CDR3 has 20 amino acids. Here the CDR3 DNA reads TGTGCCAGCAGCAAAGATTCCAAGGCCCTAGGAGGCGGGAGCTCCTACGAGCAGTACGTC. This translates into CASSKDSKALGGGSSYEQYV.

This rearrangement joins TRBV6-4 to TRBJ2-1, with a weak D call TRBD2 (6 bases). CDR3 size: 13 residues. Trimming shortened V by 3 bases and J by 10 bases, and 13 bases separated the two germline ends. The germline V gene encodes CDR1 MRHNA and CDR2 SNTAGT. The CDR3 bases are TGTGCCAGCAGTGAGGGGGGTTTTGGGGAGCAGTTCTTC. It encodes CASSEGGFGEQFF.

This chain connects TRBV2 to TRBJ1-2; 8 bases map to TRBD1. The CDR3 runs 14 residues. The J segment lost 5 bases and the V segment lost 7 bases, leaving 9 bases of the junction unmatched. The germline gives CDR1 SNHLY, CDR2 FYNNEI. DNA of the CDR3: TGTGCCAGCACTGCGCAGGGGGCAGGGTATGGCTACACCTTC. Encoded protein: CASTAQGAGYGYTF. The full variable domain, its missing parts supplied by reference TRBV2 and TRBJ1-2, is EPEVTQTPSHQVTQMGQEVILRCVPISNHLYFYWYRQILGQKVEFLVSFYNNEISEKSEIFDDQFSVERPDGSNFTLKIRSTKLEDSAMYFCASTAQGAGYGYTFGSGTRLTVV.

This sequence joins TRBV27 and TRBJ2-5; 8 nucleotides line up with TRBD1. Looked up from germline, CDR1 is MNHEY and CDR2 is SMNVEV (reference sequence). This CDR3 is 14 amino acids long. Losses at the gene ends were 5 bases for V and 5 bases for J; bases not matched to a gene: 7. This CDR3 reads CASSPLGQVETQYF. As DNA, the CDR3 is TGTGCCAGCAGTCCACTGGGACAGGTGGAGACCCAGTACTTC.

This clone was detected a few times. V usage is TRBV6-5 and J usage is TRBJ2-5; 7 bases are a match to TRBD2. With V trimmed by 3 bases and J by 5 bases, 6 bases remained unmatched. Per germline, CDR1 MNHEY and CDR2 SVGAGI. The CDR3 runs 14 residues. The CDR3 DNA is TGTGCCAGCAGTTATTCGCAGGGAGGGGAGACCCAGTACTTC. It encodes CASSYSQGGETQYF.